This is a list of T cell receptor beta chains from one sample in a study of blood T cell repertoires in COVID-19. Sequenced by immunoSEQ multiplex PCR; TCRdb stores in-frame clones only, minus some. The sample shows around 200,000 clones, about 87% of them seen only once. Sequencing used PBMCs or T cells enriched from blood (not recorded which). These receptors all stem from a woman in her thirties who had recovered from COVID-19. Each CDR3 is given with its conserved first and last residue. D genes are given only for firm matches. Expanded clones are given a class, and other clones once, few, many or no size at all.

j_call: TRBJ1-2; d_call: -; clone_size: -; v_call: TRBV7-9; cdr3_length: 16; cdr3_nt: TGTGCCAGCAGCTTAGCGGAGTTGGAGACCAACTATGGCTACACCTTC; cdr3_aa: CASSLAELETNYGYTF
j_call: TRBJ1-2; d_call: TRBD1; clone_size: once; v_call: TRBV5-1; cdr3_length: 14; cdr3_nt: TGCGCCAGCAGAACCGGGACAGGGGGCGATGGCTACACCTTC; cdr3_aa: CASRTGTGGDGYTF
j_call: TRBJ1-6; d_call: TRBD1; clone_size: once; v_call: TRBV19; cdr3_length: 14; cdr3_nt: TGTGCCAGTTCTCCGGGACAGGGGAATTCACCCCTCCACTTT; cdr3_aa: CASSPGQGNSPLHF
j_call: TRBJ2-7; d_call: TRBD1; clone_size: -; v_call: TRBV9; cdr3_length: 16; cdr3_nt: TGTGCCAGCAGCGTAGACATAGGACAGGGATTCTACGAGCAGTACTTC; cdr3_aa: CASSVDIGQGFYEQYF
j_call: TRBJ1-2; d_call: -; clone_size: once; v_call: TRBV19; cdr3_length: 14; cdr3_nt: TGTGCCAGTAGTATGGCGGGACCTCACAAAGGGGACACCTTC; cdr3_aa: CASSMAGPHKGDTF
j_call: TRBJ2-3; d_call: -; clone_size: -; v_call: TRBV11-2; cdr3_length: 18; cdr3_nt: TGTGCCAGCAGCTTAGTGGTTGCAGCGAGTGGTAGCACAGATACGCAGTATTTT; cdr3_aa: CASSLVVAASGSTDTQYF
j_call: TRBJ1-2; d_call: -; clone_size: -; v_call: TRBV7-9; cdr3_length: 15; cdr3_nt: TGTGCCAGCAGCCCCCCGACTCGCAGAGACTATGGCTACACCTTC; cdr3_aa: CASSPPTRRDYGYTF
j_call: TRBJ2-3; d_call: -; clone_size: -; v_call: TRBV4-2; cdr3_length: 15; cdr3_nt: TGTGCCAGCAGCCAAGATACCGGGGGGCAAGATACGCAGTATTTT; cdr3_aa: CASSQDTGGQDTQYF
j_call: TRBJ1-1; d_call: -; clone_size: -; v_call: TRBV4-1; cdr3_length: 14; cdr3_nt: TGCGCCAGCAGCCAAGGTCAGGTGAACACTGAAGCTTTCTTT; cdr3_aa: CASSQGQVNTEAFF
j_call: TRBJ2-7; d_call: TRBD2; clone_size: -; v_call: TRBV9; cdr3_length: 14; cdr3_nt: TGTGCCAGCAGCGTAGGTGGGGGGGAAGACGAGCAGTACTTC; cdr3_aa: CASSVGGGEDEQYF
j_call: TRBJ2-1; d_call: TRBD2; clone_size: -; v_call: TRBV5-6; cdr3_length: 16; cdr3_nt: TGTGCCAGCAGCTTGGGGACTAGCGGGGGCCACAATGAGCAGTTCTTC; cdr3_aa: CASSLGTSGGHNEQFF
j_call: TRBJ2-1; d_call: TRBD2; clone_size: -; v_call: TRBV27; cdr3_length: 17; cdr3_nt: TGTGCCAGCCGACAGGGACCTAGCGGGGGTTCCTACAATGAGCAGTTCTTC; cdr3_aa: CASRQGPSGGSYNEQFF
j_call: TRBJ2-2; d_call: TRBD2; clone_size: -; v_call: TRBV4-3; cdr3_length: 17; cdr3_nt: TGCGCCAGCAGCCAGGGACTAGCGGGGGAGAACACCGGGGAGCTGTTTTTT; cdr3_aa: CASSQGLAGENTGELFF
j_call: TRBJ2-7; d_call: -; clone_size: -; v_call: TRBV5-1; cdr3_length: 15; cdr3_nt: TGCGCCAGCAGCTTGGCCCAGGGGTTCTCCTACGAGCAGTACTTC; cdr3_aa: CASSLAQGFSYEQYF
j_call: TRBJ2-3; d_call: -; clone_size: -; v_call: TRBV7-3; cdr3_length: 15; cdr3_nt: TGTGCCAGCAGCTTAACCGTAGCGGTCGAGGGTACGCAGTATTTT; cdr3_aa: CASSLTVAVEGTQYF
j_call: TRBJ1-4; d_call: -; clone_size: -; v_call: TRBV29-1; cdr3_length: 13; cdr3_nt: TGCAGCGTCTTTCTTGCAACTAATGAAAAACTGTTTTTT; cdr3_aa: CSVFLATNEKLFF
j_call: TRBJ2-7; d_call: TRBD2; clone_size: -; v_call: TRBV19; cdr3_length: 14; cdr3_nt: TGTGCCAGTAGCCAAGCGGGGGCGACCTACGAGCAGTACTTC; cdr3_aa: CASSQAGATYEQYF
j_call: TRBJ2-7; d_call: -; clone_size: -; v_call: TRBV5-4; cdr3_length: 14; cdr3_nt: TGTGCCAGCAGCTTGGGCGGCAGAATCTACGAGCAGTACTTC; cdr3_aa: CASSLGGRIYEQYF
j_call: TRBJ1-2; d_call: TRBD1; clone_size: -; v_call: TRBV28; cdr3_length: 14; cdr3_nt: TGTGCCAGCGGAGACCCAGGGGGTAGAGGAGGCTACACCTTC; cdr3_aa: CASGDPGGRGGYTF
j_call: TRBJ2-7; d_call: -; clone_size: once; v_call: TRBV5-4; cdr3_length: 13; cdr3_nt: TGTGCCAGCAGCTTGGTGCCAGACTACGAGCAGTACTTC; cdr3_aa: CASSLVPDYEQYF
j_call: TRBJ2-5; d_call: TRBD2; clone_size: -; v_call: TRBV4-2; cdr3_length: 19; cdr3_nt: TGTGCCAGCAGCCAAGAGCGGGCTAGCGGGGGGGTCGTCCAAGAGACCCAGTACTTC; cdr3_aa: CASSQERASGGVVQETQYF
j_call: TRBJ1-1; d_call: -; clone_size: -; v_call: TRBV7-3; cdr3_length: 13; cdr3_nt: TGTGCCAGCAGCTCAGGGGTCTATACTGAAGCTTTCTTT; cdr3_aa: CASSSGVYTEAFF
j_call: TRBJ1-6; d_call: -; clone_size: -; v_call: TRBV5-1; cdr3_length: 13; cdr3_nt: TGCGCCAGAGTGGGTCGGGGGAATTCACCCCTCCACTTT; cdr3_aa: CARVGRGNSPLHF
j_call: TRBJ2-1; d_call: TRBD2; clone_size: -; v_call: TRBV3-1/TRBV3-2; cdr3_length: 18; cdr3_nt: TGTGCCAGCAGCTACCCAGGACTAGCGCGGAACACTTACAATGAGCAGTTCTTC; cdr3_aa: CASSYPGLARNTYNEQFF
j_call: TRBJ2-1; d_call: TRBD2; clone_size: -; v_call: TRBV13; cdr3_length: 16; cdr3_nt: TGTGCCAGCAGCTTTGAGGAGCGGGGGCCCTCCAATGAGCAGTTCTTC; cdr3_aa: CASSFEERGPSNEQFF
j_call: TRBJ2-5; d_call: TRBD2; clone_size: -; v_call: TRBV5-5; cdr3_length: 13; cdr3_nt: TGTGCCAGCAGCTTGCCCGGGAGGGAGACCCAGTACTTC; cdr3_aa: CASSLPGRETQYF
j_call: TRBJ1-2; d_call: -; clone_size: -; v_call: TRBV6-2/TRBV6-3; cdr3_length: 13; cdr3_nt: TGTGCCAGCAGTTACGCGGTAACCTATGGCTACACCTTC; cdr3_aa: CASSYAVTYGYTF
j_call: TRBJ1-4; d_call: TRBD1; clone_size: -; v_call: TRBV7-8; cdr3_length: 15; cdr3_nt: TGTGCCAGCAGCCCAGTGGCAGGGGGCGTAGAAAAACTGTTTTTT; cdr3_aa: CASSPVAGGVEKLFF
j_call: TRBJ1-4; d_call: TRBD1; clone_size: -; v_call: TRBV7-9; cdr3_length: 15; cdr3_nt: TGTGCCAGCAGCCAGACAGGGAGCACTAATGAAAAACTGTTTTTT; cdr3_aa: CASSQTGSTNEKLFF
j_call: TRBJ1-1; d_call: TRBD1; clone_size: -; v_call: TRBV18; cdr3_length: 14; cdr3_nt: TGTGCCAGCTCACGAGACAGGGCGAACACTGAAGCTTTCTTT; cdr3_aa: CASSRDRANTEAFF
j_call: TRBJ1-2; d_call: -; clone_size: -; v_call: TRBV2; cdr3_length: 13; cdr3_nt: TGTGCCAGCAGTGAAAACAGGGAAGGTGGCTACACCTTC; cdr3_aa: CASSENREGGYTF
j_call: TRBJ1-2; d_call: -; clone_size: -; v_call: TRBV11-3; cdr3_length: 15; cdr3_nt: TGTGCCAGCAGCTTAGAGGGCTTCGCCCATTATGGCTACACCTTC; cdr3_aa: CASSLEGFAHYGYTF
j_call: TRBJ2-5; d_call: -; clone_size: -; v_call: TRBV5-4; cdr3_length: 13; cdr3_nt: TGTGCCAGCAGCCCCTGGGGAGATGAGACCCAGTACTTC; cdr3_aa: CASSPWGDETQYF
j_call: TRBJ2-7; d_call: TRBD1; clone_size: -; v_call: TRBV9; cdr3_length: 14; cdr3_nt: TGTGCCAGCAGCGTAGGGGACAGTTACTACGAGCAGTACTTC; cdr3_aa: CASSVGDSYYEQYF
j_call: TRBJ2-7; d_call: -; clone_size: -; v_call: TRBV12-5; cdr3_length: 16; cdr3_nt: TGTGCTAGTGGCCTTACGGACAGCTCGCACTCCTACGAGCAGTACTTC; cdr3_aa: CASGLTDSSHSYEQYF
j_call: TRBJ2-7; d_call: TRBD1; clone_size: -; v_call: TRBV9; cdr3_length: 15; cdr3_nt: TGTGCCAGCAGCCCAGGAGGGACAGGGAGGTTCGAGCAGTACTTC; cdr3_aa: CASSPGGTGRFEQYF